This T cell receptor beta chain appears in the sequencing data of a study of T-cell reconstitution after alpha-beta-depleted transplantation in children. Findings of the study overall: One year post-transplant, T-cell counts and diversity were largely derived from T cells produced anew. Surviving recipient T cells and thymic progenitors underlay high day-60 TCRbeta diversity in some patients.

This clonotype has only a few counts. The antigen is unknown. A TCRbeta library incorporating unique molecular identifiers was prepared. A single record per CDR3 protein comes from TCRdb applying MiXCR to the PCR reads. The sample carries about 900,000 distinct CDR3 sequences, about 29% recorded once. From germline, CDR1 is SNHLY and CDR2 FYNNEI. Trimming stripped 1 base from V and 2 bases from J, with 13 bases between. CDR3 length: 16 amino acids. This chain uses TRBV2 with TRBJ2-3; weak D call: TRBD2 (5 bases). Material: PBMCs, mostly from graft donor cells, obtained 360 days after TCRalphabeta/CD19-depleted stem cell transplant. The sequence derives from a boy under three years old who had a stem cell transplant for SCID, so the T cells may come from the graft donor. In DNA form, the CDR3 reads TGTGCCAGCAGTGAAGGGCGGGTATCAACCACAGATACGCAGTATTTT. Residues: CASSEGRVSTTDTQYF.